Described below is a single TCR beta chain sequence and its context. Its antigen is still unknown. Base qualities are not recorded, but no much larger clone differs from it by a single base. These data come from a study of T cell changes during pregnancy in multiple sclerosis (dated 2019 in TCRdb). Regarding the study in general: Changes in the T cell repertoire over the course of pregnancy were examined in this study in women with multiple sclerosis.

The library was prepared using the immunoSEQ multiplex PCR assay. In its TCRdb copy, this immuneACCESS table keeps in-frame sequences only and misses some clones. Where compared with another copy, unresolved V genes explain less than half of these, and the others have no known cause. This sample comprises about 73,000 clones, roughly 90% of them detected only once. The ten top clones hold around 9.5% of the sample. The junction shows trimming of 5 bases on V and 6 bases on J, plus 24 bases between the germline ends. Taken from the germline V gene, the CDR1 and CDR2 loops are SQVTM and ANQGSEA. Spanning cysteine to phenylalanine, the CDR3 consists of 16 amino acids. Only the CDR3 region is kept as DNA, spanning 48 bases read in frame from base 1.

The chain employs TRBV29-1 and TRBJ2-3, with a weak D call of TRBD2 (5 bases match). The receptor was derived from a female donor in good health, enrolled as a control in a pregnancy study. Here the sequenced sample was peripheral blood, taken after pregnancy. The DNA reads as follows: TGCAGCGTTCGGGCTAGCAGAAGAACGGCGCTTGATACGCAGTATTTT. Translated, this is CSVRASRRTALDTQYF.